Below, 22 T cell receptor beta chains from the same sample are listed, as sequenced in a study of radiotherapy plus CTLA-4 blockade in lung cancer. The method was immunoSEQ multiplex PCR; TCRdb's version includes in-frame clones alone and lacks a portion of them. The table has some 60,000 clones, approximately 76% seen once; the top ten hold approximately 2.9%. The sequencing used peripheral blood, collected from a patient treated with radiotherapy plus ipilimumab. The source is a human donor with non-small cell lung cancer who had a complete response to radiotherapy plus ipilimumab.

This chain links TRBV4-2 with TRBJ2-2; 10 positions match TRBD2. The V gene's germline CDR1 is LGHNA and CDR2 YNFKEQ. The ends lost 4 bases at V and 0 bases at J; junction bases unmatched: 2. The CDR3 extends over 16 amino acids. In DNA, the CDR3 is TGTGCCAGCAGCCCCACTAGCGGGACGAACACCGGGGAGCTGTTTTTT. Translation gives CASSPTSGTNTGELFF.

The genes are TRBV18 and TRBJ2-7, with a tentative D call TRBD1 (5 bases). The CDR3 is made up of 12 amino acids. V was cut by 5 bases and J by 4 bases, with 9 bases left in between. From germline, CDR1 is KGHSH and CDR2 LQKENI. Written as DNA, the CDR3 is TGTGCCAGCTCAGTAAAGGGGTACGAGCAGTACTTC. This codes for CASSVKGYEQYF.

This clone was seen more than once but under ten times. The rearrangement links TRBV5-1 to TRBJ1-2; 10 nucleotides agree with TRBD1. V was pared by 4 bases and J by 5 bases, with 8 bases of the junction left unmatched. The CDR3 is 15 residues long. Germline CDR1 is SGHRS and CDR2 is YFSETQ. Here the CDR3 reads CASSPGQGRDYGYTF. The DNA for the CDR3 is TGCGCCAGCAGCCCGGGACAGGGGCGTGATTATGGCTACACCTTC.

The CDR3 DNA reads as TGTGCCAGCAGCTTGTTTCTGCTAGCGGGAGTTGCGGAGACCCAGTACTTC. Translating gives CASSLFLLAGVAETQYF. This rearrangement joins TRBV5-6 to TRBJ2-5; 10 nucleotides line up with TRBD2. CDR3 length: 17 residues. The germline gives CDR1 SGHDT, CDR2 YYEEEE. V lost 1 base to trimming and J lost 5 bases; unmatched junction nucleotides: 11.

This sequence joins TRBV29-1 and TRBJ2-5; D gene unclear. The length of the CDR3 is 12 residues. Germline V gene lookup returns CDR1 SQVTM and CDR2 ANQGSEA. Trimming cost V 7 bases and J 1 base, with 10 bases left between them. CDR3 protein: CSARRSQETQYF. DNA for the CDR3: TGCAGCGCTAGACGATCCCAAGAGACCCAGTACTTC.

V usage is TRBV30 and J usage is TRBJ2-1, with TRBD2 as a possible D gene (5 bases). Germline CDR1 is GTSNPN and CDR2 is SVGIG (reference sequence). The CDR3 length is 14 residues. Trimming left V 0 bases short and J 9 bases short, with 15 bases between. Here the CDR3 DNA reads TGTGCCTGGAGTGTAAGTGGGAGCCCTGGTGAGCAGTTCTTC. The encoded protein is CAWSVSGSPGEQFF.

The chain combines TRBV5-1 with TRBJ1-2, with 11 bases fitting TRBD1. The J segment lost 6 bases and the V segment lost 2 bases, leaving 3 bases of the junction unmatched. The V gene's germline CDR1 is SGHRS and CDR2 YFSETQ. The CDR3 has 14 residues. CDR3 protein: CASSLGQGADGYTF. DNA for the CDR3: TGCGCCAGCAGCTTAGGACAGGGGGCGGATGGCTACACCTTC. The variable domain in full, completed from reference TRBV5-1 and TRBJ1-2, reads KAGVTQTPRYLIKTRGQQVTLSCSPISGHRSVSWYQQTPGQGLQFLFEYFSETQRNKGNFPGRFSGRQFSNSRSEMNVSTLELGDSALYLCASSLGQGADGYTFGSGTRLTVV.

The J gene is TRBJ1-4, the V gene TRBV6-1, with unresolved D. CDR3 size: 15 residues. Germline loops: CDR1 MNHNS, CDR2 SASEGT. The germline V and J ends were trimmed by 3 bases and 0 bases, with 8 bases remaining between them. This CDR3 reads CASSEGSATNEKLFF. Here the CDR3 DNA reads TGTGCCAGCAGTGAGGGGAGTGCAACTAATGAAAAACTGTTTTTT.

The V and J genes are TRBV6-5 and TRBJ1-6; tentative D call: TRBD1 (5 bases). The CDR3 length is 14 residues. Deletions cut 2 bases from V and 7 bases from J, with 9 bases between. Germline loops: CDR1 MNHEY, CDR2 SVGAGI. The CDR3 nucleotides read TGTGCCAGCAGTTACACGGCAGGGAATTCACCCCTCCACTTT. Protein sequence: CASSYTAGNSPLHF.

This chain links TRBV6-1 with TRBJ2-7; the match to TRBD2 covers 12 bases. The length of the CDR3 is 17 residues. CDR1 MNHNS and CDR2 SASEGT come from the germline V gene. The V segment lost 4 bases and the J segment 9 bases; nucleotides outside the gene matches: 16. The CDR3 loop reads CASSGTSGGPGSSGQYF. In DNA, the CDR3 is TGTGCCAGCAGTGGTACTAGCGGGGGGCCCGGGTCGTCTGGGCAGTACTTC.

This CDR3 is CASSFGGGTGTTEAFF. In DNA, the CDR3 is TGTGCCAGCAGCTTTGGGGGCGGGACAGGGACCACTGAAGCTTTCTTT. The chain combines TRBV5-4 with TRBJ1-1; TRBD1 aligns across 9 bases. Per germline, CDR1 SGHNT and CDR2 YYREEE (reference sequence). This CDR3 has 16 residues. J was trimmed by 4 bases and V by 2 bases; bases with no gene match: 9.

The CDR3 coding sequence is TGTGCCCCCCCGGACAGAACGAACACCGGGGAGCTGTTTTTT. Its protein product is CAPPDRTNTGELFF. The chain links TRBV30 to TRBJ2-2; a weak D match, TRBD1 (6 bases). The ends were cut back, 8 bases at V and 0 bases at J, with 13 bases in the middle. This CDR3 is 14 amino acids long. Germline V gene lookup returns CDR1 GTSNPN and CDR2 SVGIG (reference sequence).

This clone has a handful of counts. The CDR3 nucleotides are TGCGCCAGCAGCCAAGGGGTTTCGGGGACACCAAATGAAAAACTGTTTTTT. Translating it yields CASSQGVSGTPNEKLFF. The chain carries TRBV4-3 and TRBJ1-4; possible D gene TRBD1, 6 bases. Per the germline V gene, CDR1 is LGHNA and CDR2 is YSLEER. The germline V and J ends were trimmed by 1 base and 5 bases, with 17 bases remaining between them. The CDR3 runs 17 residues.

The chain joins TRBV5-1 to TRBJ1-1; tentative D call: TRBD1 (5 bases). The ends were cut back, 3 bases at V and 1 base at J, with 13 bases in the middle. The CDR3 runs 15 residues. Germline V gene lookup returns CDR1 SGHRS and CDR2 YFSETQ. The CDR3, as DNA: TGCGCCAGCAGCTACTCCCAAACAGGGAACACTGAAGCTTTCTTT. The encoded protein is CASSYSQTGNTEAFF.

This clone was seen once. The chain has TRBV2 and TRBJ2-2, with TRBD2 matching over 7 bases. The germline V gene has CDR1 SNHLY and CDR2 FYNNEI. Germline trimming cut 3 bases from V and 6 bases from J; bases unmatched to any gene: 13. The CDR3 contains 17 residues. The CDR3 nucleotides are TGTGCCAGCAGTGATGGGTTGACGGCCCGGGGGGCCGGGGAGCTGTTTTTT. As protein: CASSDGLTARGAGELFF.

This rearrangement joins TRBV5-8 to TRBJ2-7; 7 bases map to TRBD2. Per the germline V gene, CDR1 is SGHTS and CDR2 is YDEGEE. Trimming took 2 bases from V and 3 from J; bases not matched to a gene: 11. The CDR3 is 16 residues long. The CDR3 bases are TGTGCCAGCAGCTTTGTGGGGGGGACTCTTATCTACGAGCAGTACTTC. Residues: CASSFVGGTLIYEQYF.

The chain uses TRBV6-1 and TRBJ1-5; TRBD1 is a possible D gene (6 bases). The CDR3 has 15 residues. The germline gives CDR1 MNHNS, CDR2 SASEGT. Trimming took 5 bases from V and 1 from J, leaving 12 bases between them. CDR3: CASSHTGLSNQPQHF. The CDR3 region has the DNA TGTGCCAGCAGTCATACAGGGTTGAGCAATCAGCCCCAGCATTTT.

V usage is TRBV28 and J usage is TRBJ2-7; a weak D match, TRBD1 (6 bases). Germline CDR1 MDHEN, CDR2 SYDVKM. V was shortened by 5 bases and J by 4 bases, with 27 bases between the two germline ends. CDR3 size: 18 residues. CDR3 coding DNA: TGTGCCAGCAGTAACATTGCAGGCAGGGACAAAACCCCATACGAGCAGTACTTC. Translated: CASSNIAGRDKTPYEQYF.

V gene TRBV28 combines with J gene TRBJ2-1, with D possibly TRBD1 on 6 matching bases. Germline V CDR1 and CDR2: MDHEN, SYDVKM. V lost 8 bases, J lost 5 bases, and 19 bases lay in between. The CDR3 has 15 residues. The CDR3 sequence is CASGRQEPGNNEQFF. Here the CDR3 DNA reads TGTGCCAGCGGTCGACAGGAGCCCGGTAACAATGAGCAGTTCTTC.

V usage is TRBV27 and J usage is TRBJ1-6, with 9 nucleotides matching TRBD1. Germline-derived CDR1 and CDR2 are MNHEY and SMNVEV (reference sequence). The CDR3 consists of 17 residues. The J segment lost 9 bases and the V segment lost 2 bases, leaving 11 bases of the junction unmatched. CDR3 coding DNA: TGTGCCAGCAGTTTAAAACCGGGACAGGGATCTATTTCACCCCTCCACTTT. This gives the protein CASSLKPGQGSISPLHF.

This chain connects TRBV7-2 to TRBJ2-5, with TRBD2 as a possible D gene (6 bases). This CDR3 region has 16 residues. CDR1 is SGHTA and CDR2 is FQGNSA in the germline V gene. V lost 1 base and J lost 4, with 16 bases in between. Here the CDR3 reads CASSLDRTVGGETQYF. CDR3 nucleotides: TGTGCCAGCAGCTTAGACCGGACTGTGGGGGGAGAGACCCAGTACTTC.

Comments on this clone: The sample has other DNA sequences that encode this CDR3 too. Here the CDR3 DNA reads TGCGCCAGCAGCACCGGACAGGGACGGGAGACCCAGTACTTC. As protein: CASSTGQGRETQYF. V usage is TRBV5-1 and J usage is TRBJ2-5, with TRBD1 identical over 8 bases. Germline V CDR1 and CDR2: SGHRS, YFSETQ. The CDR3 totals 14 residues. The J segment lost 5 bases and the V segment lost 4 bases, leaving 7 bases of the junction unmatched.